This paragraph reports one T cell receptor beta chain. V was pared by 4 bases and J by 4 bases, with 8 bases of the junction left unmatched. Germline V CDR1 and CDR2: SGHRS, YFSETQ. The CDR3 spans 14 residues. The TCRbeta library incorporated unique molecular identifiers. TCRdb passed the PCR reads through MiXCR, listing each CDR3 protein once. Of 500,000 to 600,000 distinct CDR3 sequences in the sample, around 18% were seen once. The source of the sample is a study of T-cell reconstitution after alpha-beta-depleted transplantation in children. The sample was PBMCs from the stem cell graft donor, taken from the stem cell graft. This TCR was sampled from a human donor who donated a stem cell graft to a child with acute lymphoblastic leukemia. J is TRBJ2-7 and V is TRBV5-1; TRBD1 aligns across 7 bases. CDR3 region: CASSNIQGKYEQYF. In DNA, the CDR3 is TGCGCCAGCAGCAATATACAGGGGAAATACGAGCAGTACTTC.